Given below is one T cell receptor beta chain in context. Its target is unknown. The same CDR3 is also encoded by other DNA sequences in this sample. This specimen belongs to a study of shared clonotypes between healthy human individuals. General study results and limits: Donor clonotype sharing was expected to depend on sequencing depth.

Germline V gene data show CDR1 as KGHSH and CDR2 as LQKENI. This CDR3 is built from 14 residues. Trimming left V 3 bases short and J 4 bases short, with 9 bases between. Measured with immunoSEQ multiplex PCR; TCRdb has only the in-frame clones, and not every one. The sample lists approximately 1,500,000 clones, 98% seen once, with less than 0.55% in the top ten. Sequenced material: naive CD4+ T cells sorted from blood. Stated subset: CD45RA+ positively selected. This chain connects TRBV18 to TRBJ2-2; D call uncertain. The source is a man aged 25-45 years in good health. The CDR3 loop is CASSPNRSTGELFF. The CDR3 DNA is TGTGCCAGCTCACCTAACAGATCCACCGGGGAGCTGTTTTTT.